This TCR beta chain was sequenced in a study of diagnostic markers for celiac disease (dated by TCRdb to the early 2020s). Instrument on record: Illumina MiSeq. One entry per CDR3 protein sequence results from the TCRdb reprocessing of the reads, with DNA left out. For this sample, the table gives a few thousand distinct CDR3 sequences. Together, the top ten hold approximately 6% of the sample. This clonotype is medium-sized (0.01 to 0.1%) by its frequency; no count is available. The specificity of this receptor is unknown. The CDR3 starts with the cysteine, ends with the phenylalanine, and has 13 residues. The DNA sequence is not available. CDR1 DFQATT and CDR2 SNEGSKA are derived from the germline V gene (reference sequence).

The chain joins TRBV20-1 to TRBJ1-3; TCRdb gives TRBD1 as the D gene, but with no DNA this cannot be confirmed. This receptor was obtained from a human donor. This table probably holds off-target reads from a library built for another chain. Input material: either unsorted cells or a sorted T cell fraction (not recorded which). The CDR3 protein: CSASDRAGNTIYF.